These 21 T cell receptor beta chains share one sample of origin, sequenced in a study of T cell repertoires in cytomegalovirus infection. From the reads, TCRdb called clonotypes with MiXCR, one entry per CDR3 protein. The table lists about 740,000 distinct CDR3 sequences, 35% of them singletons. Sequencing input: PBMCs. The receptors were gathered from a human donor in good health (CMV status not recorded). Some clones in this sample may be carry-over from other donors' samples.

V usage is TRBV7-6 and J usage is TRBJ1-1, with D uncertain. CDR1 and CDR2 (germline): SGHVS, FNYEAQ. V was shortened by 2 bases and J by 12 bases, with 19 bases between the two germline ends. The CDR3 sequence is 14 residues long. The CDR3 DNA reads TGTGCCAGCAGCTTACTCCCTCTGCACCCGTCGACTTTCTTT. Encoded protein: CASSLLPLHPSTFF.

The rearrangement links TRBV12-5 to TRBJ2-1, with 11 bases matching TRBD2. V shed 6 bases and J 3 bases; nucleotides not matched to a gene: 4. The length of the CDR3 is 15 residues. CDR1 and CDR2 (germline): LGHNT, FRNRAP. CDR3 loop: CASGTGLAVYNEQFF. The CDR3 nucleotides are TGTGCTAGTGGAACGGGACTAGCGGTCTACAATGAGCAGTTCTTC.

The J gene is TRBJ1-2, the V gene TRBV10-3, with a possible D match to TRBD1 (5 bases). Germline CDR1 and CDR2: ENHRY and SYGVKD. The CDR3 runs to 12 residues. V was clipped by 10 bases and J by 3 bases, with 12 bases between them. CDR3 residues: CATHRGDYGYTF. The CDR3 bases are TGTGCCACCCACCGGGGGGACTATGGCTACACCTTC.

This clonotype was counted between two and nine times. CDR3 sequence: CASNSARETQYF. The CDR3 coding sequence is TGTGCCAGCAACAGTGCCCGCGAGACCCAGTACTTC. The chain has TRBV28 and TRBJ2-5, with unresolved D. V was trimmed by 7 bases and J by 5 bases, leaving 11 bases between them. The CDR3 consists of 12 residues. From germline, CDR1 is MDHEN and CDR2 SYDVKM.

This clonotype was picked up many times. The chain joins TRBV6-5 to TRBJ2-3; D ambiguous. CDR3 length: 13 amino acids. Per the germline V gene, CDR1 is MNHEY and CDR2 is SVGAGI. V gave up 2 bases and J gave up 4 bases, with 7 bases separating them. CDR3 sequence (DNA): TGTGCCAGCAGTTACCCGGCCTCAGATACGCAGTATTTT. It codes for CASSYPASDTQYF.

The rearrangement joins TRBV15 to TRBJ2-1; 7 nucleotides line up with TRBD1. CDR1 is LNHNV and CDR2 is YYDKDF in the germline V gene (reference sequence). Trimming removed 8 bases from V and 7 bases from J; junction bases left unmatched: 11. The CDR3 sequence is 14 residues long. CDR3 sequence (DNA): TGTGCCACCCTAATCCAGGGGGTTAAGAATGAGCAGTTCTTC. Residues: CATLIQGVKNEQFF.

The V gene is TRBV11-3, the J gene TRBJ2-1; 7 nucleotides agree with TRBD1. This CDR3 spans 15 amino acids. Germline V CDR1 and CDR2: SGHNT, YENEEA. Trimming removed 1 base from V and 5 bases from J; junction bases left unmatched: 5. The chain's CDR3 is CASSLGGGLDNEQFF. The CDR3, as DNA: TGTGCCAGCAGCTTAGGAGGGGGCTTGGACAATGAGCAGTTCTTC.

The chain recombines TRBV5-6 with TRBJ1-2; TRBD1 aligns across 11 bases. CDR3 length equals 16 residues. Looked up from germline, CDR1 is SGHDT and CDR2 is YYEEEE. Trimming removed 5 bases from V and 3 bases from J; junction bases left unmatched: 9. CDR3 sequence: CASRSEPGQGDYGYTF. The DNA for the CDR3 is TGTGCCAGCAGGTCGGAACCGGGACAGGGGGACTATGGCTACACCTTC.

This chain connects TRBV6-5 to TRBJ2-7; TRBD1 agrees at 8 bases. Germline-derived CDR1 and CDR2 are MNHEY and SVGAGI. The CDR3 has 13 residues. V dropped 7 bases and J dropped 6; count of bases not matched to a gene: 8. The CDR3 nucleotides read TGTGCCAGCATGGGGCAGGGGGCGTCCGAGCAGTACTTC. Translation: CASMGQGASEQYF.

The rearrangement uses TRBV7-9 and TRBJ1-1; unclear D gene. Germline V CDR1 and CDR2: SEHNR, FQNEAQ (reference sequence). This CDR3 region has 13 residues. Trimming cost V 5 bases and J 7 bases, with 14 bases left between them. CDR3 DNA: TGTGCCAGCAGCCGGACGGTAGTGGGTGAAGCTTTCTTT. Its translation: CASSRTVVGEAFF.

This clonotype was observed a handful of times. The J gene is TRBJ2-3, the V gene TRBV15; D unclear. The germline CDR1 and CDR2 sequences are LNHNV and YYDKDF (reference sequence). Trimming removed 8 bases from V and 0 bases from J, with 15 bases in between. The CDR3 is made up of 15 amino acids. The CDR3 loop is CATGLGSLSTDTQYF. The CDR3 nucleotides are TGTGCCACCGGATTAGGGTCCCTTAGCACAGATACGCAGTATTTT.

This chain uses TRBV7-9 with TRBJ2-5; D remains unclear. CDR3 length: 15 amino acids. The V gene's germline CDR1 is SEHNR and CDR2 FQNEAQ (reference sequence). V lost 5 bases to trimming and J lost 1 base, with 14 bases between them. The CDR3 is CASSGWTLLQETQYF. In nucleotides, the CDR3 is TGTGCCAGCAGCGGCTGGACGCTTCTCCAAGAGACCCAGTACTTC.

This chain links TRBV12-3 or TRBV12-4 with TRBJ2-7; D is unresolved. V shed 6 bases and J shed 0 bases, with 6 bases lying between them. This CDR3 spans 12 amino acids. The CDR3 nucleotides are TGTGCCAGCAGGGTTCACTCCTACGAGCAGTACTTC. Protein product: CASRVHSYEQYF.

V and J are TRBV28 and TRBJ1-1; no clear D gene. V shed 1 base and J shed 2 bases, with 8 bases lying between them. The CDR3 length is 14 residues. Germline CDR1 is MDHEN and CDR2 is SYDVKM. The DNA for the CDR3 is TGTGCCAGCAGTTTATTTCAACTCAACACTGAAGCTTTCTTT. Its protein is CASSLFQLNTEAFF.

This clonotype was seen a few times. The rearrangement links TRBV11-1 to TRBJ2-1; the match to TRBD1 covers 8 bases. Germline V CDR1 and CDR2: SGHAT, FQDESV (reference sequence). The CDR3 is made up of 17 amino acids. The V segment lost 4 bases and the J segment 1 base; nucleotides outside the gene matches: 9. The CDR3 coding sequence is TGTGCCAGCAGCTCCCCCAGGACAGGGAGTTCCTACAATGAGCAGTTCTTC. Translating gives CASSSPRTGSSYNEQFF.

This sequence joins TRBV7-4 and TRBJ1-1; possible D gene TRBD1, 6 bases. CDR1 is SGHVT and CDR2 is SQSDAQ in the germline V gene. Trimming removed 1 base from V and 12 bases from J, with 24 bases in between. CDR3 length equals 16 residues. In DNA form, the CDR3 reads TGTGCCAGCAGCTTAGACGTCTCGCCGTCTCAGGGGAGGCCTTTCTTT. Its translation is CASSLDVSPSQGRPFF.

V and J are TRBV5-4 and TRBJ1-1; D uncertain. Germline CDR1 SGHNT, CDR2 YYREEE (reference sequence). The CDR3 extends over 11 amino acids. Trimming cost V 0 bases and J 11 bases, with 8 bases left between them. The CDR3 coding sequence is TGTGCCAGCAGCTTGGCACGCGGCGCTTTCTTT. It is translated as CASSLARGAFF. Using reference TRBV5-4 and TRBJ1-1 for the parts outside the CDR3, the full variable domain is ETGVTQSPTHLIKTRGQQVTLRCSSQSGHNTVSWYQQALGQGPQFIFQYYREEENGRGNFPPRFSGLQFPNYSSELNVNALELDDSALYLCASSLARGAFFGQGTRLTVV.

The rearrangement joins TRBV28 to TRBJ2-1; 7 bases are shared with TRBD1. Germline V lookup: CDR1 MDHEN, CDR2 SYDVKM. V lost 7 bases and J lost 10; bases outside the gene matches: 4. The CDR3 covers 11 residues. The CDR3 here is CASKGQFEQFF. Here the CDR3 DNA reads TGTGCCAGCAAGGGACAGTTCGAGCAGTTCTTC.

V and J are TRBV7-9 and TRBJ2-3, with TRBD2 matching over 7 bases. This CDR3 comprises 15 residues. The J segment lost 6 bases and the V segment lost 1 base, leaving 7 bases of the junction unmatched. Germline-derived CDR1 and CDR2 are SEHNR and FQNEAQ (reference sequence). DNA of the CDR3: TGTGCCAGCAGCTTAGGGGAGGGCCATGTGGATACGCAGTATTTT. Translating it yields CASSLGEGHVDTQYF.

This clonotype was counted a few times. The chain uses TRBV19 and TRBJ1-1, with no clear D. V shed 4 bases and J shed 7 bases, with 13 bases lying between them. CDR1 and CDR2 (germline): LNHDA, SQIVND (reference sequence). This CDR3 has 13 residues. CDR3 residues: CASSKANLGEAFF. The CDR3 DNA reads TGTGCCAGTAGTAAGGCAAACCTTGGTGAAGCTTTCTTT.

The chain employs TRBV6-5 and TRBJ2-1; TRBD2 matches 10 bases. Germline CDR1 is MNHEY and CDR2 is SVGAGI. Trimming at V came to 1 base and at J to 2 bases, leaving 2 bases not matched to a gene. The CDR3 totals 16 residues. The CDR3 loop reads CASSYFTSGAYNEQFF. CDR3 DNA: TGTGCCAGCAGTTACTTCACTAGCGGGGCCTACAATGAGCAGTTCTTC.